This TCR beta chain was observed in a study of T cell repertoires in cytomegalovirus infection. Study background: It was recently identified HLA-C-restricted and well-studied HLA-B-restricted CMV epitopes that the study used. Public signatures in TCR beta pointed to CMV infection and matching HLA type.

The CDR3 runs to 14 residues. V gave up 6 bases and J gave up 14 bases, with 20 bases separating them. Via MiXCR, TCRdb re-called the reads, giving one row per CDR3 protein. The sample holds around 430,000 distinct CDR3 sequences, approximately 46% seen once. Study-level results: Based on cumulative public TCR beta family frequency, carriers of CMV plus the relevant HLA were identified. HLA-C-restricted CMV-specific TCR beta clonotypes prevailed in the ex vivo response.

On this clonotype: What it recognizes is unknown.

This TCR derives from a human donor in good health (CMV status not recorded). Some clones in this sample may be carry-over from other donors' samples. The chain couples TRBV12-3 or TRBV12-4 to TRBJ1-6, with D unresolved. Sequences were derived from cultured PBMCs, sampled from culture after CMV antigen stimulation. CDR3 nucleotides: TGTGCCAGCAGCCTTTCGACTTACCGAGGATCCCTCCACTTT. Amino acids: CASSLSTYRGSLHF.